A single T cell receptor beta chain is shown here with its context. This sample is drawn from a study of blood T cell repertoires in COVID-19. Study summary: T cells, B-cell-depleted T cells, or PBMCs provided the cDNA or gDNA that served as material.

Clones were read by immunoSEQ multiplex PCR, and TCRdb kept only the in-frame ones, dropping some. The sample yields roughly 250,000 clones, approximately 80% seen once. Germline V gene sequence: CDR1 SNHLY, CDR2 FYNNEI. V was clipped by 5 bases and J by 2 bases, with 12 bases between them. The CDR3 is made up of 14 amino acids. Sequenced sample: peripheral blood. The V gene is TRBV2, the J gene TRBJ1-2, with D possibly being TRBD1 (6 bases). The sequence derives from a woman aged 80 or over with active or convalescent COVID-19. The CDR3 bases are TGTGCCAGCAGTCCCTACAGGGTAAACTATGGCTACACCTTC. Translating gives CASSPYRVNYGYTF.